This T cell receptor (beta chain) was recovered during a study of chemoradiotherapy in HPV16-positive cancers. General observations from the study: In HPV16-positive patients, HPV-responsive T-cell expansion tracked better recurrence-free survival.

Germline V gives CDR1 SGHRS, CDR2 YFSETQ. Trimming removed 3 bases from V and 4 bases from J; junction bases left unmatched: 4. The CDR3 covers 14 residues. Over chemoradiotherapy, repertoires were sampled more than once. Repertoires were generated with immunoSEQ multiplex PCR, while TCRdb's copy carries only in-frame clones and drops some. The table includes 2,500 to 4,000 clones, about four fifths detected once. To note about this clone: No antigen is known for it.

This clonotype originated in a human donor with HPV-associated anogenital cancer. The chain links TRBV5-1 to TRBJ2-3, with 8 bases matching TRBD1. This specimen was tumor tissue, taken from a patient who underwent chemoradiotherapy. The CDR3 sequence: CASSSQGAPDTQYF. In DNA, the CDR3 is TGCGCCAGCAGCTCTCAGGGGGCACCAGATACGCAGTATTTT.